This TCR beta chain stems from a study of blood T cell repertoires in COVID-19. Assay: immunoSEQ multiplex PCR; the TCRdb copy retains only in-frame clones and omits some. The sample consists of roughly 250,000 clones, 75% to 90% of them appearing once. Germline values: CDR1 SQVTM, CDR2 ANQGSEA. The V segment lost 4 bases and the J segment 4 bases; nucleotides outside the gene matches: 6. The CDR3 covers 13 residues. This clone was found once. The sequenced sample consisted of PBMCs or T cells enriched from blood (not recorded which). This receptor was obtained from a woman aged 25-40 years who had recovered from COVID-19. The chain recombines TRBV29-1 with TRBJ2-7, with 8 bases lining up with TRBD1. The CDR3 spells CSVGLGQGYEQYF. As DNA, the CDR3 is TGCAGCGTTGGTCTCGGACAGGGTTACGAGCAGTACTTC.